This TCR beta chain came from a study of chronic HIV infection and antiretroviral therapy. TCRdb reanalysed the 5' RACE reads using MiXCR and keeps one entry per CDR3 protein. The profile shows some 46,000 distinct CDR3 sequences, about 18% of them singletons. This clonotype came up a few times. Germline V CDR1 and CDR2: DFQATT, SNEGSKA (reference sequence). Losses at the gene ends were 4 bases for V and 4 bases for J; bases not matched to a gene: 8. This CDR3 contains 15 residues. The sequence was obtained from an adult who had HIV and had not received antiretroviral therapy, or was an uninfected healthy control (not recorded which). V usage is TRBV20-1 and J usage is TRBJ1-5, with 9 bases fitting TRBD1. The sequencing sample was made of peripheral blood. The CDR3 region has the DNA TGCAGTGCTAAACCTGGACAGGGGCTAAATCAGCCCCAGCATTTT. The encoded protein is CSAKPGQGLNQPQHF.